This T cell receptor (beta chain) was retrieved from a study of blood T cell repertoires in COVID-19. Study at large: COVID-19 samples from acute and convalescent phases originated in the United States, Italy and Spain.

V lost 7 bases and J lost 0; bases outside the gene matches: 11. In germline, CDR1 is SNHLY, CDR2 FYNNEI. This CDR3 spans 18 amino acids. Generated by immunoSEQ multiplex PCR, the TCRdb table keeps only in-frame clones and is missing some. The repertoire holds around 140,000 clones, with roughly 86% as singletons. The clonotype originates from a man in his sixties or seventies with acute or convalescent COVID-19. Sequencing input: peripheral blood. This chain joins TRBV2 and TRBJ2-1; 11 positions match TRBD2. For the CDR3, the DNA is TGTGCCAGCACCCCCCGGACTAGCGGGCCTAGCTCCTACAATGAGCAGTTCTTC. This translates into CASTPRTSGPSSYNEQFF. Combining the CDR3 with reference TRBV2 and TRBJ2-1 gives the whole variable domain EPEVTQTPSHQVTQMGQEVILRCVPISNHLYFYWYRQILGQKVEFLVSFYNNEISEKSEIFDDQFSVERPDGSNFTLKIRSTKLEDSAMYFCASTPRTSGPSSYNEQFFGPGTRLTVL.